The sequence of this TCR beta chain was determined in a study of blood T cell repertoires in COVID-19. Study information: There were acute and convalescent COVID-19 samples, and they came from the United States, Italy and Spain. PBMCs, B-cell-depleted T cells, or T cells were the source of the cDNA or gDNA that made up the material.

Living in 20 to 30 US areas, the participants were between about 18 and 95 years of age. Clinical history reported by participants formed the basis on which cohorts were assigned. Sequencing was performed with immunoSEQ multiplex PCR; in TCRdb, only in-frame clones are kept and a portion is missing. Here the sample spans approximately 300,000 clones, roughly 89% being singletons. This CDR3 region has 15 residues. In germline, CDR1 is SEHNR, CDR2 FQNEAQ (reference sequence). V was pared by 5 bases and J by 0 bases, with 3 bases of the junction left unmatched. Remarks on this clone: This same CDR3 is encoded by further DNA sequences in the sample.

The sample was PBMCs or T cells enriched from blood (not recorded which). The TCR originated in a man between 60 and 75 years old who had recovered from COVID-19. The chain combines TRBV7-9 with TRBJ1-4, with TRBD1 identical over 7 bases. The CDR3 region is CASSLGTATNEKLFF. Here the CDR3 DNA reads TGTGCCAGCAGCCTAGGGACAGCAACTAATGAAAAACTGTTTTTT. Full variable domain (remainder filled in from reference TRBV7-9 and TRBJ1-4): DTGVSQNPRHKITKRGQNVTFRCDPISEHNRLYWYRQTLGQGPEFLTYFQNEAQLEKSRLLSDRFSAERPKGSFSTLEIQRTEQGDSAMYLCASSLGTATNEKLFFGSGTQLSVL.